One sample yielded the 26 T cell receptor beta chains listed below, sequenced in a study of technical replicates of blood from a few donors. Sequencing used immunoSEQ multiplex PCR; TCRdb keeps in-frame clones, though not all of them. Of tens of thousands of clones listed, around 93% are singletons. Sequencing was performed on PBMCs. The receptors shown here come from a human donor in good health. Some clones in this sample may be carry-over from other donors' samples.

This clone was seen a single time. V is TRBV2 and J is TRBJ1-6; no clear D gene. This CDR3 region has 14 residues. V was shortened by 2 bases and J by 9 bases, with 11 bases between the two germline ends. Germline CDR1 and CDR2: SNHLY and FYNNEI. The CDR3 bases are TGTGCCAGCAGTGAAAGAGCCCTAGTTTCACCCCTCCACTTT. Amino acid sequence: CASSERALVSPLHF.

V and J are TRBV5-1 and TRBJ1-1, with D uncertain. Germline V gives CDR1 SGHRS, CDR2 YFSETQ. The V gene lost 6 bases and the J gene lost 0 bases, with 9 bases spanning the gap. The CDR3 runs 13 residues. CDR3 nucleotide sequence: TGCGCCAGCAATGTGGGCCTGAACACTGAAGCTTTCTTT. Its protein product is CASNVGLNTEAFF.

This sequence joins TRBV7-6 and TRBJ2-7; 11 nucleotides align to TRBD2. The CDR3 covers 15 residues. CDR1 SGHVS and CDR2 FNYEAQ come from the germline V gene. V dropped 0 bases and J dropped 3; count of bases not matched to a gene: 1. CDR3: CASSLAGTSGYEQYF. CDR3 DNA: TGTGCCAGCAGCTTAGCCGGGACTAGCGGCTACGAGCAGTACTTC.

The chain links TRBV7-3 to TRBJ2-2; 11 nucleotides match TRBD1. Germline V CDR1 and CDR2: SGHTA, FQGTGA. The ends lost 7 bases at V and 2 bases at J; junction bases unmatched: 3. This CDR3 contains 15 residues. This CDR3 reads CASTRTGGNTGELFF. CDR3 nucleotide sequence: TGTGCCAGCACGCGGACAGGGGGCAACACCGGGGAGCTGTTTTTT.

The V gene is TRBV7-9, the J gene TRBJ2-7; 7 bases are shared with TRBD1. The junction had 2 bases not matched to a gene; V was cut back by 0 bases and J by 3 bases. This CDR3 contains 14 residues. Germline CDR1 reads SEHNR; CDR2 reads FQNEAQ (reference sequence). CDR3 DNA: TGTGCCAGCAGCTTAGCGACAGGGAGCTACGAGCAGTACTTC. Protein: CASSLATGSYEQYF.

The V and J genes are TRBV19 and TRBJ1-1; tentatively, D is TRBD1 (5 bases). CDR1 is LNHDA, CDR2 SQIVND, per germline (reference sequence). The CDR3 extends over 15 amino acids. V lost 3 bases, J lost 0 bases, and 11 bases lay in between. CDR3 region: CASSIRAGLNTEAFF. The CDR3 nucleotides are TGTGCCAGTAGTATCCGGGCAGGGCTGAACACTGAAGCTTTCTTT.

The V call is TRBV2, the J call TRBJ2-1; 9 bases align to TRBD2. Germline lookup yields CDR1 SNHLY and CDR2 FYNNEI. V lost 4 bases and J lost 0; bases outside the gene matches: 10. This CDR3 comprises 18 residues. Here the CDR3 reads CASSATSGRVSSYNEQFF. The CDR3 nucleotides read TGTGCCAGCAGTGCGACTAGCGGACGTGTTAGCTCCTACAATGAGCAGTTCTTC.

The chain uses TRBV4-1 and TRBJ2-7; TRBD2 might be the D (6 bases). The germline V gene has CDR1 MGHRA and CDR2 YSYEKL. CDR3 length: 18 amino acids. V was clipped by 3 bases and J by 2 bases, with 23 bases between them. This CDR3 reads CASSQTNFIGRDPYEQYF. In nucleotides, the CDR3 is TGCGCCAGCAGCCAGACCAATTTCATCGGGCGGGACCCCTACGAGCAGTACTTC.

This CDR3 reads CASSQQGAGNSPLHF. The CDR3 DNA is TGCGCCAGCAGCCAACAGGGGGCGGGAAATTCACCCCTCCACTTT. This chain joins TRBV4-3 and TRBJ1-6; TRBD1 matches 8 bases. V was pared by 2 bases and J by 7 bases, with 4 bases of the junction left unmatched. Germline CDR1 is LGHNA and CDR2 is YSLEER. The CDR3 sequence is 15 residues long.

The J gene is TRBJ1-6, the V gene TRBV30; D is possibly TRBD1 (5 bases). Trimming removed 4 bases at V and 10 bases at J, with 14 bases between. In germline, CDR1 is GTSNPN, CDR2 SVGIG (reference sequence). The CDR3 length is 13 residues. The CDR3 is CAWTRGGSSPLHF. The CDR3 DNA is TGTGCCTGGACGCGGGGGGGATCCTCACCCCTCCACTTT.

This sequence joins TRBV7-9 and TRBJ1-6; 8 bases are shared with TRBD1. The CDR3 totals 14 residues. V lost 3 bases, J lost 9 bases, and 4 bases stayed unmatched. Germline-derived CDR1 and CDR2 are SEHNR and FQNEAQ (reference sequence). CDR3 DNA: TGTGCCAGCAGCTTGGACAGGGATTCTTCACCCCTCCACTTT. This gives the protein CASSLDRDSSPLHF.

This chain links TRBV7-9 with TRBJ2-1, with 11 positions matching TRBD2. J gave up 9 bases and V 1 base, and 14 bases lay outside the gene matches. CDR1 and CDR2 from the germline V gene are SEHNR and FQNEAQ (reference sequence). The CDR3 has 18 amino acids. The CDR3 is CASSLVLAGAKANLEQFF. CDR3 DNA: TGTGCCAGCAGCTTAGTACTAGCGGGGGCCAAAGCTAACCTTGAGCAGTTCTTC. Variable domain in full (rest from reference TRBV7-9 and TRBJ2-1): DTGVSQNPRHKITKRGQNVTFRCDPISEHNRLYWYRQTLGQGPEFLTYFQNEAQLEKSRLLSDRFSAERPKGSFSTLEIQRTEQGDSAMYLCASSLVLAGAKANLEQFFGPGTRLTVL.

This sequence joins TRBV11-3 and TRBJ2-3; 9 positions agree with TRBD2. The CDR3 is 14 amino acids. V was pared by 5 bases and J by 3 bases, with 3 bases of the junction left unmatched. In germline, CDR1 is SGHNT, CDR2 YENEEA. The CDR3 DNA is TGTGCCAGCAGCCCGACTAGCGGTACAGATACGCAGTATTTT. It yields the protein CASSPTSGTDTQYF.

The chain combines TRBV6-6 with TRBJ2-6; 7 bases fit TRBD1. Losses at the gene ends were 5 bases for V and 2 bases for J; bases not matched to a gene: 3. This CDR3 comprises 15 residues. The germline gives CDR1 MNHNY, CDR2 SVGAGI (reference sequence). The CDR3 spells CASSQGVAGANVLTF. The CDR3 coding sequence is TGTGCCAGCAGTCAGGGGGTAGCTGGGGCCAACGTCCTGACTTTC.

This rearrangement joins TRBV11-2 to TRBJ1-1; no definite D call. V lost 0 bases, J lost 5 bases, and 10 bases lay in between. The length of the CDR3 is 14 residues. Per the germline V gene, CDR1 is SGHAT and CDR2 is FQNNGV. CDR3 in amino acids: CASSLDLFGTEAFF. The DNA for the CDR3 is TGTGCCAGCAGCTTAGATCTATTTGGTACTGAAGCTTTCTTT.

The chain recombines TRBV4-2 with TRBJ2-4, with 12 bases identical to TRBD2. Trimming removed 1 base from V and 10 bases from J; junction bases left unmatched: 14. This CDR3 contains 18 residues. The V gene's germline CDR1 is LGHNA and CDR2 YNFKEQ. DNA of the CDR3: TGTGCCAGCAGCCAAGTAGTGTCGACTAGCGGGGGACAGGGGATTCAGTACTTC. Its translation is CASSQVVSTSGGQGIQYF.

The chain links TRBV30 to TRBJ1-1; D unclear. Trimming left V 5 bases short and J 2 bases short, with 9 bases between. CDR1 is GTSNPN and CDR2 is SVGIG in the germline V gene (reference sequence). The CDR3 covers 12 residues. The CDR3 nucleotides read TGTGCCTGGTCCTCCGGTAACACTGAAGCTTTCTTT. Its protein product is CAWSSGNTEAFF.

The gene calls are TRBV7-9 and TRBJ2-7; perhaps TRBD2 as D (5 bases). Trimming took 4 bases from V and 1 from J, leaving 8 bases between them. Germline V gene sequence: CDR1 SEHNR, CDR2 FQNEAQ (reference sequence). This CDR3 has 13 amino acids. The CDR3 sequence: CASSSPGSYEQYF. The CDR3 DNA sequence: TGTGCCAGCAGCTCCCCGGGATCCTACGAGCAGTACTTC.

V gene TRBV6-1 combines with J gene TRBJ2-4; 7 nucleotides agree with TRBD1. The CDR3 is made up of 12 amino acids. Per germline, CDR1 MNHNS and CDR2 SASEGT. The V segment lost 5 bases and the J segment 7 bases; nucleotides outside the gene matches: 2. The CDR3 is CASSRQGNIQYF. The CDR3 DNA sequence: TGTGCCAGCAGTCGACAGGGTAACATTCAGTACTTC.

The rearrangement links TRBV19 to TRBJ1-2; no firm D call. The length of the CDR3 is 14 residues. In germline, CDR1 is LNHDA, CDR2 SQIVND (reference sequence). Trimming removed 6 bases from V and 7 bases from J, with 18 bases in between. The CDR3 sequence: CASSMRLDFFGYTF. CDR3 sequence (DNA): TGTGCCAGTAGCATGAGACTGGACTTCTTTGGCTACACCTTC.

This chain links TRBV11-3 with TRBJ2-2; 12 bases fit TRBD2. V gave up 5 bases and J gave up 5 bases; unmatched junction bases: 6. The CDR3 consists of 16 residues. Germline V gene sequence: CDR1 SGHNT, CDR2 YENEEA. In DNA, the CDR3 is TGTGCCAGCAGCCAAAGTCTAGCGGGGGGGACCGGGGAGCTGTTTTTT. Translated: CASSQSLAGGTGELFF.

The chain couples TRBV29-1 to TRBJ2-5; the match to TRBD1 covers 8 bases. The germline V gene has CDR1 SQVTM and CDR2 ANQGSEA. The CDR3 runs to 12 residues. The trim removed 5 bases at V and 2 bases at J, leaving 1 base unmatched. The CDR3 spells CSVRTGQETQYF. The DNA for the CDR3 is TGCAGCGTTCGGACAGGGCAAGAGACCCAGTACTTC. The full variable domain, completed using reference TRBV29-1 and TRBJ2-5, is SAVISQKPSRDICQRGTSLTIQCQVDSQVTMMFWYRQQPGQSLTLIATANQGSEATYESGFVIDKFPISRPNLTFSTLTVSNMSPEDSSIYLCSVRTGQETQYFGPGTRLLVL.

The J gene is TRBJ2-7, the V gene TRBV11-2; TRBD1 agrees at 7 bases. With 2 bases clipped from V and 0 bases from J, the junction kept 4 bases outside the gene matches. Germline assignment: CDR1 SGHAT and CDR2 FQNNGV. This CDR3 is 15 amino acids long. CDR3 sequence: CASSLPGQISYEQYF. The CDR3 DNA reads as TGTGCCAGCAGCTTACCGGGACAGATCTCCTACGAGCAGTACTTC.

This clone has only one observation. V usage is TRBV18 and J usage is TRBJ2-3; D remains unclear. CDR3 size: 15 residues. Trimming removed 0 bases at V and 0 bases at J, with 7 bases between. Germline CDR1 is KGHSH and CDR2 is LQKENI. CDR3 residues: CASSPPRGSTDTQYF. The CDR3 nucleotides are TGTGCCAGCTCACCACCGAGAGGTAGCACAGATACGCAGTATTTT.

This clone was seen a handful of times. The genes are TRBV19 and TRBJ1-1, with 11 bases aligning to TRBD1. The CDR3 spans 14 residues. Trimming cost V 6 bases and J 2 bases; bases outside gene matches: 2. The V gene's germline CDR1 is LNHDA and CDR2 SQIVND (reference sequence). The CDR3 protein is CASSWTGGNTEAFF. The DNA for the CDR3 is TGTGCCAGTAGCTGGACAGGGGGCAACACTGAAGCTTTCTTT.

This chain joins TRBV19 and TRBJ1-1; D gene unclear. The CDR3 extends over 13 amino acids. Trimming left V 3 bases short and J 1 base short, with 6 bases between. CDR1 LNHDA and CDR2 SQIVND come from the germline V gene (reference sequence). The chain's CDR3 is CASSINRNTEAFF. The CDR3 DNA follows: TGTGCCAGTAGTATCAACAGGAACACTGAAGCTTTCTTT. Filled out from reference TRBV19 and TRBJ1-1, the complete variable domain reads DGGITQSPKYLFRKEGQNVTLSCEQNLNHDAMYWYRQDPGQGLRLIYYSQIVNDFQKGDIAEGYSVSREKKESFPLTVTSAQKNPTAFYLCASSINRNTEAFFGQGTRLTVV.